The next 27 T cell receptor beta chains were all read from a single sample in a study of blood T cell repertoires in COVID-19. Generated by immunoSEQ multiplex PCR, the TCRdb table keeps only in-frame clones and is missing some. The sample shows 140,000 to 150,000 clones, around 72% of them seen only once. Sequenced material: peripheral blood. The receptors here all came from a woman aged 55-70 years with acute or convalescent COVID-19.

This chain connects TRBV18 to TRBJ2-7; 13 nucleotides agree with TRBD2. Germline CDR1 is KGHSH and CDR2 is LQKENI. After removal of 4 bases from V and 6 bases from J, the junction contained 6 bases not matched to a gene. This CDR3 has 15 amino acids. DNA of the CDR3: TGTGCCAGCTCACTAGGACTAGCGGGAGCTAGCGAGCAGTACTTC. Translation: CASSLGLAGASEQYF.

The chain uses TRBV4-1 and TRBJ2-3, with 7 positions matching TRBD2. The CDR3 has 15 residues. The V gene's germline CDR1 is MGHRA and CDR2 YSYEKL. V gave up 3 bases and J gave up 5 bases; unmatched junction bases: 8. The CDR3 DNA sequence: TGCGCCAGCAGCCACCCGGGAGGTGGGAGAGATACGCAGTATTTT. The encoded protein is CASSHPGGGRDTQYF.

The V and J genes are TRBV7-8 and TRBJ2-2; 8 positions agree with TRBD1. The CDR3 has 14 residues. J was trimmed by 7 bases and V by 2 bases; bases with no gene match: 3. Germline loops: CDR1 SGHVS, CDR2 FQNEAQ. CDR3 loop: CASSLTGGNGELFF. The CDR3 DNA reads TGTGCCAGCAGCTTAACAGGGGGTAACGGGGAGCTGTTTTTT.

This clone was detected only once. This sample includes further DNA sequences coding for the same CDR3. The chain combines TRBV18 with TRBJ1-5; D is possibly TRBD1 (5 bases). Trimming cost V 6 bases and J 2 bases, with 11 bases left between them. This CDR3 is built from 14 residues. Germline V CDR1 and CDR2: KGHSH, LQKENI. CDR3 nucleotides: TGTGCCAGCTCGCCGCAGGGTGGCAATCAGCCCCAGCATTTT. It is translated as CASSPQGGNQPQHF.

CDR3 residues: CASSFGRDQPQHF. The CDR3 nucleotides read TGTGCCAGCAGTTTTGGGAGGGATCAGCCCCAGCATTTT. The J gene is TRBJ1-5, the V gene TRBV12-3 or TRBV12-4; D gene unclear. V dropped 3 bases and J dropped 5 bases, with 8 bases sitting between them. The CDR3 extends over 13 amino acids.

J is TRBJ1-2 and V is TRBV7-9, with 7 bases identical to TRBD1. The junction had 19 bases not matched to a gene; V was cut back by 4 bases and J by 2 bases. The CDR3 length is 19 residues. The V gene's germline CDR1 is SEHNR and CDR2 FQNEAQ (reference sequence). DNA of the CDR3: TGTGCCAGCAGCTCCCTCTTCTGGGGGACAGATATTCAGAACTATGGCTACACCTTC. Translating gives CASSSLFWGTDIQNYGYTF.

The genes are TRBV9 and TRBJ1-2; 10 positions match TRBD1. There are 15 residues in the CDR3. The germline gives CDR1 SGDLS, CDR2 YYNGEE. Trimming removed 3 bases from V and 4 bases from J; junction bases left unmatched: 6. CDR3 bases: TGTGCCAGCAGCGGGGACAGGGGAAACCCCTATGGCTACACCTTC. Protein product: CASSGDRGNPYGYTF.

The chain combines TRBV5-4 with TRBJ2-5; 8 nucleotides align to TRBD1. After removal of 3 bases from V and 7 bases from J, the junction contained 8 bases not matched to a gene. The CDR3 extends over 14 amino acids. Germline-derived CDR1 and CDR2 are SGHNT and YYREEE (reference sequence). This CDR3 reads CASSSSDREGTQYF. The CDR3 nucleotides are TGTGCCAGCAGCTCCTCGGACAGGGAAGGGACCCAGTACTTC.

The chain uses TRBV7-9 and TRBJ1-1, with TRBD1 matching over 8 bases. CDR3 length: 14 residues. V lost 1 base to trimming and J lost 4 bases; unmatched junction nucleotides: 2. The germline gives CDR1 SEHNR, CDR2 FQNEAQ (reference sequence). The CDR3 spells CASSLGTGLTEAFF. CDR3 DNA: TGTGCCAGCAGCTTAGGGACAGGGCTCACTGAAGCTTTCTTT.

The chain employs TRBV19 and TRBJ2-7; 12 bases agree with TRBD2. This CDR3 is 18 amino acids long. From germline, CDR1 is LNHDA and CDR2 SQIVND (reference sequence). V gave up 4 bases and J gave up 3 bases; unmatched junction bases: 13. CDR3 in DNA: TGTGCCAGTAGTACGCAGCTAGCGGGAGGGCCAAGAGTCTACGAGCAGTACTTC. It translates to CASSTQLAGGPRVYEQYF.

This chain links TRBV2 with TRBJ1-5; D perhaps matches TRBD1 (5 bases). Germline-derived CDR1 and CDR2 are SNHLY and FYNNEI. The CDR3 length is 15 residues. V was cut by 6 bases and J by 6 bases, with 18 bases left in between. The CDR3 is CASSVQGSFGQPQHF. The CDR3, as DNA: TGTGCCAGCAGCGTCCAGGGAAGTTTTGGTCAGCCCCAGCATTTT. Combining the CDR3 with reference TRBV2 and TRBJ1-5 gives the whole variable domain EPEVTQTPSHQVTQMGQEVILRCVPISNHLYFYWYRQILGQKVEFLVSFYNNEISEKSEIFDDQFSVERPDGSNFTLKIRSTKLEDSAMYFCASSVQGSFGQPQHFGDGTRLSIL.

J is TRBJ2-1 and V is TRBV5-1; 12 bases are shared with TRBD1. CDR3 length: 20 residues. Germline V CDR1 and CDR2: SGHRS, YFSETQ. Trimming took 3 bases from V and 5 from J; bases not matched to a gene: 18. This chain's CDR3 is CASSSLTGTGGPRGNNEQFF. The CDR3 DNA is TGCGCCAGCAGCTCACTAACCGGGACAGGGGGCCCGCGGGGAAACAATGAGCAGTTCTTC.

As for this clone: The CDR3 does not close with the conserved phenylalanine or tryptophan, likely indicating a read error. As DNA, the CDR3 is TGCGCCAGCAGCCCCGCAGGGTACTCCTACGAGCAGTACCTC. Amino acid sequence: CASSPAGYSYEQYL. The chain is built from TRBV5-1 and TRBJ2-7, with D perhaps TRBD1 (5 bases). V lost 4 bases, J lost 0 bases, and 11 bases lay in between. The CDR3 is 14 residues long. From germline, CDR1 is SGHRS and CDR2 YFSETQ.

The CDR3 is CASRGGTSRPTEAFF. The CDR3 DNA is TGTGCCAGCAGGGGTGGGACTTCTCGCCCCACTGAAGCTTTCTTT. The chain recombines TRBV6-5 with TRBJ1-1, with a tentative D call TRBD1 (5 bases). The CDR3 has 15 amino acids. Per the germline V gene, CDR1 is MNHEY and CDR2 is SVGAGI. V lost 6 bases to trimming and J lost 4 bases, with 18 bases between them.

The chain uses TRBV5-1 and TRBJ2-7, with TRBD1 identical over 9 bases. V lost 4 bases to trimming and J lost 7 bases; unmatched junction nucleotides: 18. Germline V gene data show CDR1 as SGHRS and CDR2 as YFSETQ. The CDR3 length is 17 residues. CDR3 nucleotides: TGCGCCAGCAGCCCATATGCCGGGACAGGGAAAGGCGGGGAGCAGTACTTC. This gives the protein CASSPYAGTGKGGEQYF.

This chain joins TRBV21-1 and TRBJ2-7; the table's D gene call, TRBD1, was not cross checked with the DNA. TRBV21-1 is a recognized pseudogene. The length of the CDR3 is 16 residues. DNA for the CDR3: TGTGCCAGCAGCACCGCACAGGGACGGGTTTTCTACGAGCAGTACTTC. This sequence encodes CASSTAQGRVFYEQYF.

The rearrangement joins TRBV4-1 to TRBJ1-2; D remains unclear. Germline V gene sequence: CDR1 MGHRA, CDR2 YSYEKL. The ends were cut back, 3 bases at V and 1 base at J, with 12 bases in the middle. CDR3 length equals 15 residues. The CDR3 sequence: CASSQTNDNNYGYTF. Written as DNA, the CDR3 is TGCGCCAGCAGCCAGACCAACGACAATAACTATGGCTACACCTTC.

The chain combines TRBV18 with TRBJ1-5, with 10 bases lining up with TRBD1. The CDR3 runs to 15 residues. After removal of 3 bases from V and 3 bases from J, the junction contained 2 bases not matched to a gene. Germline values: CDR1 KGHSH, CDR2 LQKENI. DNA of the CDR3: TGTGCCAGCTCACCGGGACAGGGGATCAATCAGCCCCAGCATTTT. Protein sequence: CASSPGQGINQPQHF.

The chain has TRBV15 and TRBJ2-1, with D perhaps matching TRBD2 (5 bases). This CDR3 comprises 14 residues. V was cut by 6 bases and J by 5 bases, with 14 bases left in between. Germline V gene sequence: CDR1 LNHNV, CDR2 YYDKDF (reference sequence). The CDR3 coding sequence is TGTGCCACCAGGGTGTTCTCGGAGGACAATGAGCAGTTCTTC. This encodes CATRVFSEDNEQFF.

Only a few counts were recorded for this clone. The chain uses TRBV6-2 or TRBV6-3 and TRBJ2-7, with a possible D match to TRBD2 (6 bases). Germline CDR1 MNHEY, CDR2 SVGEGT. Trimming stripped 0 bases from V and 2 bases from J, with 17 bases between. The CDR3 is 17 residues long. The CDR3 loop is CASSYSIVWGGPYEQYF. CDR3 in DNA: TGTGCCAGCAGTTACTCGATTGTCTGGGGAGGCCCCTACGAGCAGTACTTC.

The rearrangement joins TRBV19 to TRBJ1-5, with 7 bases fitting TRBD1. The CDR3 runs 14 residues. CDR1 is LNHDA and CDR2 is SQIVND in the germline V gene (reference sequence). J gave up 7 bases and V 6 bases, and 9 bases lay outside the gene matches. The CDR3 sequence: CASRTGQYGQPQHF. CDR3 nucleotide sequence: TGTGCCAGTAGGACGGGACAGTACGGGCAGCCCCAGCATTTT.

The genes are TRBV19 and TRBJ2-5; 8 bases are shared with TRBD1. The junction had 8 bases not matched to a gene; V was cut back by 3 bases and J by 5 bases. CDR3 length: 15 amino acids. The V gene's germline CDR1 is LNHDA and CDR2 SQIVND (reference sequence). Here the CDR3 DNA reads TGTGCCAGTAGTATGGTAACAGGGGGAGCGGAGACCCAGTACTTC. This codes for CASSMVTGGAETQYF.

The V call is TRBV9, the J call TRBJ2-1, with TRBD2 as a possible D gene (8 bases). With 2 bases removed from V and 6 bases from J, the gap between germline ends came to 12 bases. The CDR3 is 14 residues long. Germline values: CDR1 SGDLS, CDR2 YYNGEE. The CDR3 DNA sequence: TGTGCCAGCAGCGTTAGCGGGACAGTCAATGAGCAGTTCTTC. Protein sequence: CASSVSGTVNEQFF.

The gene calls are TRBV5-1 and TRBJ2-3; the match to TRBD1 covers 7 bases. J gave up 1 base and V 4 bases, and 6 bases lay outside the gene matches. The length of the CDR3 is 15 residues. Germline CDR1 SGHRS, CDR2 YFSETQ. This CDR3 reads CASSPEGQGTDTQYF. DNA of the CDR3: TGCGCCAGCAGCCCCGAAGGACAGGGCACAGATACGCAGTATTTT.

The table lists this clone with many counts. CDR3 amino acids: CASSHRGSYNEQFF. In DNA form, the CDR3 reads TGTGCCAGTAGCCACAGGGGGTCCTACAATGAGCAGTTCTTC. The gene calls are TRBV19 and TRBJ2-1, with 8 bases aligning to TRBD1. The V gene's germline CDR1 is LNHDA and CDR2 SQIVND (reference sequence). The J segment lost 1 base and the V segment lost 6 bases, leaving 2 bases of the junction unmatched. CDR3 size: 14 residues. The entire variable domain, with the rest obtained from reference TRBV19 and TRBJ2-1, is as follows: DGGITQSPKYLFRKEGQNVTLSCEQNLNHDAMYWYRQDPGQGLRLIYYSQIVNDFQKGDIAEGYSVSREKKESFPLTVTSAQKNPTAFYLCASSHRGSYNEQFFGPGTRLTVL.

V and J are TRBV30 and TRBJ1-2; 8 bases align to TRBD1. Per germline, CDR1 GTSNPN and CDR2 SVGIG (reference sequence). The CDR3 covers 16 residues. The junction had 12 bases not matched to a gene; V was cut back by 0 bases and J by 6 bases. DNA of the CDR3: TGTGCCTGGAGTGTACCAACTCCGACAGGGGAAAATGGCTACACCTTC. It is translated as CAWSVPTPTGENGYTF.

The chain carries TRBV6-2 or TRBV6-3 and TRBJ2-1; 10 nucleotides match TRBD2. V shed 1 base and J 2 bases; nucleotides not matched to a gene: 11. This CDR3 comprises 19 residues. Germline V CDR1 and CDR2: MNHEY, SVGEGT. CDR3 sequence (DNA): TGTGCCAGCAGTTACTTTCTTCCTAGCGGGAGAGGGGCCTACAATGAGCAGTTCTTC. This codes for CASSYFLPSGRGAYNEQFF.